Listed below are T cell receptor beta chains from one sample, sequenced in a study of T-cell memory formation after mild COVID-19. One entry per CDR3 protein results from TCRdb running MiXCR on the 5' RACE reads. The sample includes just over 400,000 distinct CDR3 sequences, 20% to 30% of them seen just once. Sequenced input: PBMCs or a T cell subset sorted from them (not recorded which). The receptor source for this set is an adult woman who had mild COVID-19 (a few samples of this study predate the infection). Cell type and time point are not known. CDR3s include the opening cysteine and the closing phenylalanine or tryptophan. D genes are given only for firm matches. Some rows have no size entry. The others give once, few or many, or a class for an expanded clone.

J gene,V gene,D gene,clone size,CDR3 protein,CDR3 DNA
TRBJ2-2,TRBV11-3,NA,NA,CASSFTQNTGELFF,TGTGCCAGCAGCTTTACGCAGAACACCGGGGAGCTGTTTTTT
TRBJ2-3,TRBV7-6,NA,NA,CASSLAMRRTDTQYF,TGTGCCAGCAGCTTAGCGATGCGTCGCACAGATACGCAGTATTTT
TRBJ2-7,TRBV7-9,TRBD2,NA,CASSSFKGGAYEQYF,TGTGCCAGCAGCTCTTTTAAGGGAGGGGCTTACGAGCAGTACTTC
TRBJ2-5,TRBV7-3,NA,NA,CASSPGPLETQYF,TGTGCCAGCAGCCCGGGACCCTTGGAGACCCAGTACTTC
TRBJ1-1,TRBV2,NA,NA,CASHPRRRDGWREAFF,TGTGCCAGCCACCCACGCCGCCGGGACGGTTGGCGCGAAGCTTTCTTT
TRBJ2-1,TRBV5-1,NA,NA,CASSFGGQRYNEQFF,TGCGCCAGCAGCTTCGGGGGGCAGAGGTACAATGAGCAGTTCTTC
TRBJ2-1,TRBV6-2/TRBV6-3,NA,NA,CASSYRQGKGVSEQFF,TGTGCCAGCAGTTACCGGCAGGGCAAGGGGGTGAGTGAGCAGTTCTTC
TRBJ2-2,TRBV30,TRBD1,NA,CAWRALGQKNTGELFF,TGTGCCTGGAGGGCACTGGGACAGAAAAACACCGGGGAGCTGTTTTTT
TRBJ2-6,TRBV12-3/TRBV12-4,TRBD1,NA,CASSLAPGQGPGANVLTF,TGTGCCAGCAGTTTAGCCCCGGGACAGGGGCCTGGGGCCAACGTCCTGACTTTC
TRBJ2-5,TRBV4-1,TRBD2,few,CASTGTSGGEETQYF,TGCGCCAGCACCGGGACTAGCGGGGGGGAAGAGACCCAGTACTTC
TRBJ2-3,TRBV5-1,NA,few,CASSWGITQYF,TGCGCCAGCAGCTGGGGGATTACGCAGTATTTT
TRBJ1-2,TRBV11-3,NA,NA,CASSSRQVSYGYTF,TGTGCCAGCAGCTCCCGACAGGTCAGCTATGGCTACACCTTC
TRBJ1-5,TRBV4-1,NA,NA,CASSQGDYNQPQHF,TGCGCCAGCAGCCAAGGGGACTACAATCAGCCCCAGCATTTT
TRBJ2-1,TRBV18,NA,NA,CASSPPGPPYNEQFF,TGTGCCAGCTCACCACCGGGACCGCCCTACAATGAGCAGTTCTTC